Here is one T cell receptor beta chain with its context. Its antigen is undetermined. Just one base apart from a much larger clone, this may be a read error. Since no conserved phenylalanine or tryptophan closes the CDR3, a read error is the likely cause. Study-level findings and limits: In terms of TCR gene usage, tumor memory CD4+ T cells clustered together with blood and lymph node memory CD4+ cells, as well as with lymph node naive CD4+ cells. Tumor Treg TCRs overlapped most with tumor naive CD4+ cells.

This CDR3 contains 12 residues. Trimming took off 3 bases at V and 8 bases at J, with 9 bases between the two ends. Germline CDR1 is SGHDT and CDR2 is YYEEEE. Constant-region reverse primers amplified full-length variable regions, followed by semi-nested Nested Universal Primer A PCR. One entry per CDR3 protein results from TCRdb running MiXCR on the 5' RACE reads. The repertoire holds approximately 50,000 distinct CDR3 sequences, with more than 25% as singletons. Cells sorted as Tregs were CD4+, CD25+ and CD127-/low. The rearrangement uses TRBV5-6 and TRBJ2-1, with D unresolved. This sequence originates from a female donor with breast cancer. The specimen sequenced was tumor-infiltrating Tregs sorted from the breast tumor. This CDR3 reads CASSSPVDEQFL. The CDR3, as DNA: TGTGCCAGCAGCTCCCCCGTCGATGAGCAGTTCCTC.